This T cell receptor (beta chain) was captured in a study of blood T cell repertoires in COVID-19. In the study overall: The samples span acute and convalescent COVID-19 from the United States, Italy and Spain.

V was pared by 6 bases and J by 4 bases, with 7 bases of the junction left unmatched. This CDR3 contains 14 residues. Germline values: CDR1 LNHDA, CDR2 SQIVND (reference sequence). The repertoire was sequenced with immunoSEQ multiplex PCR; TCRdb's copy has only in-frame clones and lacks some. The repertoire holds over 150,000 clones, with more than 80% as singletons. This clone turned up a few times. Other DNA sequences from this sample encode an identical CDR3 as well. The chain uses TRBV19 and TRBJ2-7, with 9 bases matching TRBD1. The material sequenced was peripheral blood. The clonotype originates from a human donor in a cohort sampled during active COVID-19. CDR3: CASSLGQGGYEQYF. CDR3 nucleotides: TGTGCCAGTAGCCTGGGACAGGGCGGGTACGAGCAGTACTTC.